This T cell receptor beta chain was observed in a study of tumor-infiltrating lymphocytes in primary liver carcinoma. Study-wide context: Roughly 3.5 to 8 million productive TCRbeta reads were obtained per sample, with similar numbers across tissue types.

The investigators made TCR beta cDNA from approximately 500 ng total RNA, using a constant-region primer. It was through three nested multiplex PCR rounds of slightly modified ARM-PCR that TCR beta libraries arose. Use of TRBV1-TRBV30 forward primers with a C-beta reverse primer characterized the first two PCR rounds, which lasted 10 cycles each. TCRdb analysed the multiplex PCR reads with MiXCR anew, one entry per CDR3 protein. The sample has 95,000 to 150,000 distinct CDR3 sequences; 50% to 65% are singletons. The CDR3 is made up of 17 amino acids. Germline lookup yields CDR1 MNHNS and CDR2 SASEGT. The study's findings and limits: Lesser overlap characterized tumor-adjacent and tumor-blood pairs relative to tumor region pairs. A fraction of only about 7.5-24% of top clones appeared in all five tumor regions.

With regard to this clonotype: Its antigen is unidentified. A read error may explain this, as a much larger clone is one base away.

The roughly 17-31 mg bulk tissue piece was not sorted before simultaneous RNA and DNA extraction. The TCR originated in an older woman with primary liver carcinoma and hepatitis B virus infection. The sample comprised liver tumor tissue from sampling region 1. Described subset: tumor region T1, superior pole. The chain uses TRBV6-1 and TRBJ2-7; TRBD2 might be the D (6 bases). CDR3 nucleotides: TGTGCCAGCAGTGAAGATAGCGGAGCATCCTACTCCTACGAGCAGCACTTC. Translated: CASSEDSGASYSYEQHF.